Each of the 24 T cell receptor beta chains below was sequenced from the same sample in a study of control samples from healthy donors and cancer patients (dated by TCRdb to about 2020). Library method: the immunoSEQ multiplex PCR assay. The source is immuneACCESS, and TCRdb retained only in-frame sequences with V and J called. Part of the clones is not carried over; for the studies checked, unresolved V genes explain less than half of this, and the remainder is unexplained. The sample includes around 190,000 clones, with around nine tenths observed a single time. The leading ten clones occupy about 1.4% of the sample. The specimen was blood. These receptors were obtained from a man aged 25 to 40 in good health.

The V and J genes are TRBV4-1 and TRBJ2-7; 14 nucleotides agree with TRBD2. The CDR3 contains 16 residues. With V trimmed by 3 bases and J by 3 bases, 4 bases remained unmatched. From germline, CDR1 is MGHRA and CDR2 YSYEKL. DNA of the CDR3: TGCGCCAGCAGCCAGGGACTAGCGGGAGTTCTCTACGAGCAGTACTTC. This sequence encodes CASSQGLAGVLYEQYF.

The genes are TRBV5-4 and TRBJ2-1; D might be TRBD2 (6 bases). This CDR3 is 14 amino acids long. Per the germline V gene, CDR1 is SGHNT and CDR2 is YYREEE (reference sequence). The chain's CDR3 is CATKLRGIDNEQFF. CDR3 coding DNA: TGTGCGACCAAATTGCGGGGCATCGACAATGAGCAGTTCTTC.

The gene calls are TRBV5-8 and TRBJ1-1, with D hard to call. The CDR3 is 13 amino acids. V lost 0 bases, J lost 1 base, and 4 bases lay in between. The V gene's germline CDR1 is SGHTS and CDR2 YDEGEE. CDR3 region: CASSLARNTEAFF. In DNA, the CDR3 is TGTGCCAGCAGCTTGGCCAGGAACACTGAAGCTTTCTTT.

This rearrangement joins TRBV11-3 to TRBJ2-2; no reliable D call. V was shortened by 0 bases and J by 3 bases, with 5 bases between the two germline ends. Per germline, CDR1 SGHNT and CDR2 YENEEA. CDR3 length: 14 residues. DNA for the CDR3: TGTGCCAGCAGCTTAGAGGCGGACACCGGGGAGCTGTTTTTT. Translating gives CASSLEADTGELFF.

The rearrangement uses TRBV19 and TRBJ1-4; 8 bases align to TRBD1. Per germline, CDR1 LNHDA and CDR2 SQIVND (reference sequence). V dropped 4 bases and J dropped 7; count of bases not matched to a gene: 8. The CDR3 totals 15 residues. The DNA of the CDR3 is TGTGCCAGTAGTACCGGGACAGGCAGGGGTGAAAAACTGTTTTTT. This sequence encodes CASSTGTGRGEKLFF. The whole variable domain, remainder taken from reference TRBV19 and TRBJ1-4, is DGGITQSPKYLFRKEGQNVTLSCEQNLNHDAMYWYRQDPGQGLRLIYYSQIVNDFQKGDIAEGYSVSREKKESFPLTVTSAQKNPTAFYLCASSTGTGRGEKLFFGSGTQLSVL.

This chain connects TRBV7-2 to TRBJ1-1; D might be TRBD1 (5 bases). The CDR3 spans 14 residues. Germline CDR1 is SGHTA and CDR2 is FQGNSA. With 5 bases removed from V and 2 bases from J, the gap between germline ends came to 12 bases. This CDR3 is CASSRRQLNTEAFF. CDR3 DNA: TGTGCCAGCAGCCGGCGACAGCTCAACACTGAAGCTTTCTTT.

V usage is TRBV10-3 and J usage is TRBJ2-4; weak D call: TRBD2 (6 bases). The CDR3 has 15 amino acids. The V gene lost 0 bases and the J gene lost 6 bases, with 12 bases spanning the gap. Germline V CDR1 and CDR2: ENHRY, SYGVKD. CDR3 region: CAISESTRGRNIQYF. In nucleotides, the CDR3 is TGTGCCATCAGTGAGTCGACTCGGGGGAGAAACATTCAGTACTTC.

CDR3 bases: TGCGCCAGCAGCTTGGACGGCTTGAACACTGAAGCTTTCTTT. Encoded protein: CASSLDGLNTEAFF. V usage is TRBV5-1 and J usage is TRBJ1-1; D is ambiguous. With 0 bases removed from V and 0 bases from J, the gap between germline ends came to 6 bases. Looked up from germline, CDR1 is SGHRS and CDR2 is YFSETQ. The length of the CDR3 is 14 residues.

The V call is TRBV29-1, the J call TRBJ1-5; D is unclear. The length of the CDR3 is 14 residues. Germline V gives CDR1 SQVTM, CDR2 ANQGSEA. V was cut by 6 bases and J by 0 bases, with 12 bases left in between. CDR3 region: CSVIWTDSNQPQHF. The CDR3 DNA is TGCAGCGTGATCTGGACGGATAGCAATCAGCCCCAGCATTTT.

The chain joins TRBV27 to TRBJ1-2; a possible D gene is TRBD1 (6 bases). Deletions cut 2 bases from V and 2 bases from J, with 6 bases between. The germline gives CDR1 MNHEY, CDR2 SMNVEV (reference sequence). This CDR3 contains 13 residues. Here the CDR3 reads CASSLTGNYGYTF. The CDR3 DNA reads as TGTGCCAGCAGTTTAACAGGGAACTATGGCTACACCTTC.

CDR3 loop: CASHPGGGNIQYF. CDR3 bases: TGTGCCAGCCATCCAGGGGGCGGGAACATTCAGTACTTC. This sequence joins TRBV21-1 and TRBJ2-4; the table names TRBD1, a call not compared with the DNA. TRBV21-1 is a pseudogene segment. The CDR3 runs to 13 residues.

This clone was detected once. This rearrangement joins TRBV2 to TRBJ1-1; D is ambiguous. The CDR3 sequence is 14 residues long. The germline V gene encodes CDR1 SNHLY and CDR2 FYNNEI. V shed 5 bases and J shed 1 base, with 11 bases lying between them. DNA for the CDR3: TGTGCCAGCAGTATCGGACCCAAGAACACTGAAGCTTTCTTT. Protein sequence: CASSIGPKNTEAFF.

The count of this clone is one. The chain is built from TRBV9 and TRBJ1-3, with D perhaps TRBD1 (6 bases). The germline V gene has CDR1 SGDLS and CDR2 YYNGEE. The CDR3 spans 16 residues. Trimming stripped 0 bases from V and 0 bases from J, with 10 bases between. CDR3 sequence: CASSVATGPSGNTIYF. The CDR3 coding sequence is TGTGCCAGCAGCGTAGCTACAGGGCCCTCTGGAAACACCATATATTTT. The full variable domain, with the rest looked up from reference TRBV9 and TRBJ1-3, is DSGVTQTPKHLITATGQRVTLRCSPRSGDLSVYWYQQSLDQGLQFLIQYYNGEERAKGNILERFSAQQFPDLHSELNLSSLELGDSALYFCASSVATGPSGNTIYFGEGSWLTVV.

The CDR3 DNA sequence: TGTGCCAGCAGTGTCGAGAGGGCCGCTACGCAGTATTTT. Translation gives CASSVERAATQYF. The V gene is TRBV28, the J gene TRBJ2-3, with a possible D match to TRBD2 (5 bases). Trimming removed 5 bases at V and 8 bases at J, with 14 bases between. This CDR3 is built from 13 residues. Germline V lookup: CDR1 MDHEN, CDR2 SYDVKM. The entire variable domain, with the rest obtained from reference TRBV28 and TRBJ2-3, is as follows: DVKVTQSSRYLVKRTGEKVFLECVQDMDHENMFWYRQDPGLGLRLIYFSYDVKMKEKGDIPEGYSVSREKKERFSLILESASTNQTSMYLCASSVERAATQYFGPGTRLTVL.

This chain's CDR3 is CASSQDAGTGVNEQYF. The DNA of the CDR3 is TGCGCCAGCAGCCAAGATGCCGGGACAGGGGTAAACGAGCAGTACTTC. This chain connects TRBV4-1 to TRBJ2-7; 10 bases map to TRBD1. CDR3 length equals 16 residues. Germline lookup yields CDR1 MGHRA and CDR2 YSYEKL. After removal of 0 bases from V and 5 bases from J, the junction contained 7 bases not matched to a gene.

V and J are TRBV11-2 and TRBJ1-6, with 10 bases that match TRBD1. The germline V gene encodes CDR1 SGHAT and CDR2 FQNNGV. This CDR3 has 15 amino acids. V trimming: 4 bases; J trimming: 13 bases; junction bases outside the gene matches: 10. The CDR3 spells CASSSGQGSMRPLHF. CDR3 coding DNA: TGTGCCAGCAGCTCGGGACAGGGGTCCATGAGGCCCCTCCACTTT.

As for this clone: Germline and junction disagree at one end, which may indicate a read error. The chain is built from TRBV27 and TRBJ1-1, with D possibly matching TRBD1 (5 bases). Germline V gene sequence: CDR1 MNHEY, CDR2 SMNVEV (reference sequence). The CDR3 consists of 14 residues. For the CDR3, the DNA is TGTGCCGGCAGTTCGCCGGGACGGAACACTGAAGCTTTCTTT. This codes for CAGSSPGRNTEAFF.

CDR3 loop: CASSYSQGKEPQHF. CDR3 bases: TGTGCCAGCAGTTACTCCCAGGGTAAGGAGCCCCAGCATTTT. The chain uses TRBV6-5 and TRBJ1-5, with D possibly being TRBD1 (5 bases). The CDR3 is made up of 14 amino acids. V was trimmed by 0 bases and J by 8 bases, leaving 11 bases between them. Germline V CDR1 and CDR2: MNHEY, SVGAGI.

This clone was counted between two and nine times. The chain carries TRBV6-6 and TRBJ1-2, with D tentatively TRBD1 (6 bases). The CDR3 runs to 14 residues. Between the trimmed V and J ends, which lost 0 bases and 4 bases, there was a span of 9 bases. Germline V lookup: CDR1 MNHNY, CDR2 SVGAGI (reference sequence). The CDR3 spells CASSYSTGPYGYTF. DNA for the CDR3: TGTGCCAGCAGTTACTCGACAGGACCCTATGGCTACACCTTC.

The chain's CDR3 is CAWSVGVTGELFF. The DNA for the CDR3 is TGTGCCTGGAGTGTTGGAGTCACCGGGGAGCTGTTTTTT. The V and J genes are TRBV30 and TRBJ2-2; D is unclear. CDR1 GTSNPN and CDR2 SVGIG come from the germline V gene (reference sequence). V gave up 0 bases and J gave up 4 bases, with 6 bases separating them. The CDR3 spans 13 residues.

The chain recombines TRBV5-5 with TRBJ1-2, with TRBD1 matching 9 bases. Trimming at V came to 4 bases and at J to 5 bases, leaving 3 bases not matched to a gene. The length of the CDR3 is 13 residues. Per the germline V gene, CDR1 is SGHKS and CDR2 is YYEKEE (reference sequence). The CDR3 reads CASSRTGVYGYTF. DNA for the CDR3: TGTGCCAGCAGCCGGACAGGGGTGTATGGCTACACCTTC.

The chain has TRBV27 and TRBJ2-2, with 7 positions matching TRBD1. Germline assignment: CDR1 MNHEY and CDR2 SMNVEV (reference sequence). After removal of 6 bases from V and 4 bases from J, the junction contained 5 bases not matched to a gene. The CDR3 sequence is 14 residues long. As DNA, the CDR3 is TGTGCCAGCAGACCGGGACAGACCACCGGGGAGCTGTTTTTT. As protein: CASRPGQTTGELFF.

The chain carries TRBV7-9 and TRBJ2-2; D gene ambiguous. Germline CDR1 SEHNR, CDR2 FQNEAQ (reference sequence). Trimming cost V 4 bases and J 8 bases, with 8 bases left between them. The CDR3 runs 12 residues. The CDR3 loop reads CASSSMTGELFF. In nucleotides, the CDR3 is TGTGCCAGCAGCTCGATGACGGGGGAGCTGTTTTTT.

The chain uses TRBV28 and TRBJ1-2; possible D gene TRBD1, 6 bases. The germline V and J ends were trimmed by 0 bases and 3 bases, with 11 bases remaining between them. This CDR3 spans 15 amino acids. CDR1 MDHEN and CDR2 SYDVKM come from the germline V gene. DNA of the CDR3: TGTGCCAGCAGTTTATGGGGGGCCTCGGACTATGGCTACACCTTC. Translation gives CASSLWGASDYGYTF.